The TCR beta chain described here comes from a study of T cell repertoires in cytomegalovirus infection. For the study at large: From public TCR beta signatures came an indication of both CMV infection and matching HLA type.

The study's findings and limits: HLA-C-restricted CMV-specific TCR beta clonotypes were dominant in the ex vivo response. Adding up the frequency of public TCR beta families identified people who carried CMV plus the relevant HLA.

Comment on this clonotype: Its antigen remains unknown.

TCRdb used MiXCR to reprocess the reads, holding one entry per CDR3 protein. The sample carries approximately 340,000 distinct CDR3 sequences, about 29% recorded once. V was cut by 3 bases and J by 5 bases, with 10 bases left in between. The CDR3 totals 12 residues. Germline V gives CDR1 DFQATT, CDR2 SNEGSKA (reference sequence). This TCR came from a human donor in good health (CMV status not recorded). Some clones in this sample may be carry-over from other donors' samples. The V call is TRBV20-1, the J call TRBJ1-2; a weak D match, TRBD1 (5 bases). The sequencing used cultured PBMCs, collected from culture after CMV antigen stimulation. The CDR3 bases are TGCAGTGCTAGCGGGGGAGGATATGGCTACACCTTC. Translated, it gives CSASGGGYGYTF.